The 29 T cell receptor beta chains given below trace back to one sample, sequenced in a study of blood T cell repertoires in COVID-19. TCRdb's table, derived via immunoSEQ multiplex PCR, lists solely in-frame clones and lacks some. The table has over 140,000 clones, 60% to 80% seen once. Input material: PBMCs or T cells enriched from blood (not recorded which). These receptors came from a woman between 50 and 59 years old who had recovered from COVID-19.

The V and J genes are TRBV27 and TRBJ2-7, with a possible D match to TRBD2 (6 bases). V gave up 0 bases and J gave up 1 base, with 13 bases separating them. CDR1 is MNHEY, CDR2 SMNVEV, per germline (reference sequence). The CDR3 is made up of 16 amino acids. The CDR3 sequence is CASSLSRSSESYEQYF. CDR3 DNA: TGTGCCAGCAGTTTATCGCGGTCTAGCGAGTCCTACGAGCAGTACTTC.

The V and J genes are TRBV6-5 and TRBJ2-1; possible D gene TRBD1, 5 bases. The CDR3 has 13 residues. Deletions cut 2 bases from V and 8 bases from J, with 10 bases between. In germline, CDR1 is MNHEY, CDR2 SVGAGI. CDR3 sequence: CASSYGNRYEQFF. CDR3 bases: TGTGCCAGCAGTTACGGGAACAGGTATGAGCAGTTCTTC.

The chain joins TRBV19 to TRBJ2-2; TRBD1 agrees at 7 bases. From germline, CDR1 is LNHDA and CDR2 SQIVND (reference sequence). J was trimmed by 3 bases and V by 4 bases; bases with no gene match: 11. This CDR3 spans 17 amino acids. CDR3: CASSKHPTRGYTGELFF. CDR3 DNA: TGTGCCAGTAGTAAACATCCCACCAGGGGGTACACCGGGGAGCTGTTTTTT.

The chain links TRBV30 to TRBJ1-1, with D perhaps TRBD1 (5 bases). Between the trimmed V and J ends, which lost 5 bases and 2 bases, there was a span of 15 bases. Germline V gives CDR1 GTSNPN, CDR2 SVGIG (reference sequence). The CDR3 is made up of 14 amino acids. The CDR3 nucleotides are TGTGCCTGGTCCAAGAGGGGAGGAAACACTGAAGCTTTCTTT. This sequence encodes CAWSKRGGNTEAFF.

V and J are TRBV5-1 and TRBJ2-5; TRBD2 agrees at 11 bases. The CDR3 spans 16 residues. Per germline, CDR1 SGHRS and CDR2 YFSETQ. Losses at the gene ends were 4 bases for V and 0 bases for J; bases not matched to a gene: 5. CDR3: CASSRGTSGNQETQYF. The CDR3 coding sequence is TGCGCCAGCAGCCGAGGGACTAGCGGAAACCAAGAGACCCAGTACTTC.

The chain employs TRBV10-1 and TRBJ2-3, with 7 bases matching TRBD1. Per germline, CDR1 WNHNN and CDR2 SYGVQD (reference sequence). This CDR3 spans 15 amino acids. V lost 6 bases and J lost 4; bases outside the gene matches: 10. The CDR3 nucleotides read TGCGCCAGCAGACTCAGGACAGGATGGTCAGATACGCAGTATTTT. Amino acids: CASRLRTGWSDTQYF.

The gene calls are TRBV27 and TRBJ2-7, with D tentatively TRBD2 (6 bases). The V gene lost 5 bases and the J gene lost 0 bases, with 17 bases spanning the gap. Germline CDR1 is MNHEY and CDR2 is SMNVEV (reference sequence). CDR3 length equals 16 residues. CDR3 in amino acids: CASSLTRDGSSYEQYF. The CDR3 nucleotides are TGTGCCAGCAGTCTAACGCGGGACGGTAGCTCCTACGAGCAGTACTTC.

The chain employs TRBV28 and TRBJ1-1; 7 bases line up with TRBD1. CDR1 and CDR2 (germline): MDHEN, SYDVKM. This CDR3 comprises 15 residues. The V segment lost 3 bases and the J segment 0 bases; nucleotides outside the gene matches: 4. CDR3 bases: TGTGCCAGCAGTTTTGAGGGGGCGTTGAACACTGAAGCTTTCTTT. The encoded protein is CASSFEGALNTEAFF.

The rearrangement links TRBV18 to TRBJ1-6; no definite D call. The V end was cut by 0 bases, the J end by 10 bases, with 16 bases between. CDR1 and CDR2 (germline): KGHSH, LQKENI. The CDR3 runs 16 residues. In DNA, the CDR3 is TGTGCCAGCTCACCACCCCCATTGACAAATCGATCACCCCTCCACTTT. Its protein is CASSPPPLTNRSPLHF.

The chain employs TRBV14 and TRBJ2-3, with D hard to call. In germline, CDR1 is SGHDN, CDR2 FVKESK. CDR3 length: 12 residues. V was cut by 10 bases and J by 3 bases, with 11 bases left in between. The CDR3, as DNA: TGTGCCAATATAGGCAGGACAGATACGCAGTATTTT. Amino acid sequence: CANIGRTDTQYF.

This clone has just one count. The chain recombines TRBV25-1 with TRBJ2-1; 8 nucleotides line up with TRBD2. Germline lookup yields CDR1 MGHDK and CDR2 SYGVNS. The J segment lost 4 bases and the V segment lost 1 base, leaving 6 bases of the junction unmatched. There are 16 residues in the CDR3. The CDR3 sequence is CASSESGGGTYNEQFF. As DNA, the CDR3 is TGTGCCAGCAGTGAATCAGGCGGGGGGACTTACAATGAGCAGTTCTTC.

V usage is TRBV3-1 (or the pseudogene TRBV3-2) and J usage is TRBJ1-2; 7 bases map to TRBD1. This CDR3 has 15 residues. The germline V gene encodes CDR1 LGHDT and CDR2 YNNKEL (reference sequence). The junction had 5 bases not matched to a gene; V was cut back by 3 bases and J by 1 base. The CDR3 region is CASSHRWDSNYGYTF. The CDR3 DNA follows: TGTGCCAGCAGCCATAGATGGGACAGTAACTATGGCTACACCTTC.

The gene calls are TRBV30 and TRBJ1-5; 10 bases match TRBD1. This CDR3 is 16 amino acids long. Germline V CDR1 and CDR2: GTSNPN, SVGIG (reference sequence). The ends lost 1 base at V and 8 bases at J; junction bases unmatched: 11. CDR3 bases: TGTGCCTGGAGTGCAGGAATTGGACAGGGGGGGAAGCCCCAGCATTTT. As protein: CAWSAGIGQGGKPQHF.

The J gene is TRBJ2-5, the V gene TRBV4-1, with TRBD2 matching over 7 bases. Germline lookup yields CDR1 MGHRA and CDR2 YSYEKL. With V trimmed by 4 bases and J by 0 bases, 8 bases remained unmatched. This CDR3 region has 16 residues. As DNA, the CDR3 is TGCGCCAGCAGCCCTGGACTAGGACGATACCAAGAGACCCAGTACTTC. Its protein is CASSPGLGRYQETQYF.

The CDR3 reads CASSPRSLAGPGNEQFF. The CDR3 DNA sequence: TGCGCCAGCAGCCCAAGGAGCTTAGCGGGGCCAGGGAATGAGCAGTTCTTC. The chain joins TRBV4-1 to TRBJ2-1; TRBD2 aligns across 8 bases. The length of the CDR3 is 17 residues. Losses at the gene ends were 4 bases for V and 7 bases for J; bases not matched to a gene: 15. Germline CDR1 is MGHRA and CDR2 is YSYEKL.

This chain uses TRBV18 with TRBJ2-7; 7 bases are a match to TRBD1. The germline gives CDR1 KGHSH, CDR2 LQKENI. The CDR3 length is 13 residues. V was clipped by 6 bases and J by 6 bases; unmatched bases: 8. The CDR3 DNA reads as TGTGCCAGCTCTAGGGACAGCCTAAGCGAGCAGTACTTC. The encoded protein is CASSRDSLSEQYF.

The chain has TRBV18 and TRBJ1-1; 7 bases match TRBD1. Germline V gene data show CDR1 as KGHSH and CDR2 as LQKENI. Trimming at V came to 2 bases and at J to 4 bases, leaving 4 bases not matched to a gene. The CDR3 spans 14 residues. The chain's CDR3 is CASSPDRVITEAFF. CDR3 in DNA: TGTGCCAGCTCACCAGACAGGGTAATCACTGAAGCTTTCTTT.

V gene TRBV11-3 combines with J gene TRBJ1-3, with D unclear. The length of the CDR3 is 15 residues. Trimming shortened V by 0 bases and J by 4 bases, and 10 bases separated the two germline ends. Germline CDR1 SGHNT, CDR2 YENEEA. CDR3 protein: CASSLDLGGGNTIYF. CDR3 DNA sequence: TGTGCCAGCAGCTTAGATCTAGGTGGAGGAAACACCATATATTTT.

The rearrangement uses TRBV7-3 and TRBJ2-2; TRBD1 agrees at 7 bases. This CDR3 has 15 amino acids. CDR1 and CDR2 from the germline V gene are SGHTA and FQGTGA. J gave up 6 bases and V 2 bases, and 6 bases lay outside the gene matches. The CDR3 is CASSLQTGFPGELFF. The DNA for the CDR3 is TGTGCCAGCAGCTTACAGACAGGGTTCCCCGGGGAGCTGTTTTTT.

This sequence joins TRBV30 and TRBJ2-1; 11 bases agree with TRBD1. This CDR3 spans 15 amino acids. Germline V gene lookup returns CDR1 GTSNPN and CDR2 SVGIG (reference sequence). V lost 0 bases and J lost 8; bases outside the gene matches: 6. The CDR3 nucleotides are TGTGCCTGGAGTGTACTGGGGACAGGGGGTCATGAGCAGTTCTTC. This translates into CAWSVLGTGGHEQFF.

This chain uses TRBV20-1 with TRBJ1-1, with a weak D call TRBD1 (6 bases). The V gene's germline CDR1 is DFQATT and CDR2 SNEGSKA (reference sequence). V lost 3 bases and J 10 bases, leaving 12 bases between the germline ends. The CDR3 is 11 amino acids. DNA for the CDR3: TGCAGTGCTAGGGGACAAACCACAGCTTTCTTT. It encodes CSARGQTTAFF.

The CDR3, as DNA: TGTGCCAGTAGTATTTGGGTGAGGGCGGGAGGAGATGAGCAGTTCTTC. Its protein product is CASSIWVRAGGDEQFF. The chain couples TRBV19 to TRBJ2-1, with 8 bases lining up with TRBD2. The CDR3 is 16 amino acids. Trimming at V came to 3 bases and at J to 8 bases, leaving 12 bases not matched to a gene. From germline, CDR1 is LNHDA and CDR2 SQIVND (reference sequence).

The V gene is TRBV30, the J gene TRBJ1-1, with D maybe TRBD1 (5 bases). The CDR3 has 17 residues. Per germline, CDR1 GTSNPN and CDR2 SVGIG (reference sequence). Trimming left V 3 bases short and J 3 bases short, with 23 bases between. The CDR3 coding sequence is TGTGCCTGGAGCCAACGGGGCCCCGGGGGTTTAGACACTGAAGCTTTCTTT. Protein sequence: CAWSQRGPGGLDTEAFF.

The V and J genes are TRBV6-1 and TRBJ1-1; no firm D call. V gave up 3 bases and J gave up 4 bases, with 12 bases separating them. This CDR3 has 14 residues. CDR1 and CDR2 (germline): MNHNS, SASEGT. Written as DNA, the CDR3 is TGTGCCAGCAGTGAGTACGTCCAGGCCACTGAAGCTTTCTTT. It encodes CASSEYVQATEAFF.

The chain links TRBV11-3 to TRBJ1-2; 7 nucleotides line up with TRBD1. In germline, CDR1 is SGHNT, CDR2 YENEEA. The CDR3 length is 13 residues. V lost 8 bases to trimming and J lost 6 bases; unmatched junction nucleotides: 9. CDR3 nucleotide sequence: TGTGCCAGCGAAAGGGGGCAGGGGGATGGCTACACCTTC. Translating gives CASERGQGDGYTF. Based on the CDR3 plus reference TRBV11-3 and TRBJ1-2, the full variable domain is EAGVVQSPRYKIIEKKQPVAFWCNPISGHNTLYWYLQNLGQGPELLIRYENEEAVDDSQLPKDRFSAERLKGVDSTLKIQPAELGDSAVYLCASERGQGDGYTFGSGTRLTVV.

The V and J genes are TRBV6-5 and TRBJ2-1; TRBD1 agrees at 7 bases. With V trimmed by 5 bases and J by 7 bases, 8 bases remained unmatched. The CDR3 consists of 14 residues. Germline V gene lookup returns CDR1 MNHEY and CDR2 SVGAGI. CDR3: CASSLQGRVNEQFF. The CDR3 nucleotides are TGTGCCAGCAGTCTACAGGGGCGGGTTAATGAGCAGTTCTTC.

The chain recombines TRBV7-6 with TRBJ1-1, with D perhaps TRBD1 (6 bases). From germline, CDR1 is SGHVS and CDR2 FNYEAQ. The CDR3 is made up of 17 amino acids. V dropped 1 base and J dropped 5 bases, with 20 bases sitting between them. CDR3 nucleotide sequence: TGTGCCAGCAGCTTAGGTCCCAGGGCAGGGGTATTTACTGAAGCTTTCTTT. Encoded protein: CASSLGPRAGVFTEAFF.

The chain is built from TRBV27 and TRBJ1-2; possible D gene TRBD1, 5 bases. Deletions cut 5 bases from V and 0 bases from J, with 22 bases between. The CDR3 runs to 18 residues. CDR1 and CDR2 (germline): MNHEY, SMNVEV (reference sequence). The CDR3 protein is CASSPLGVGGVSNYGYTF. In DNA form, the CDR3 reads TGTGCCAGCAGTCCTCTCGGGGTGGGGGGGGTCTCTAACTATGGCTACACCTTC.

The CDR3 DNA is TGTGCCAGCAGGCAGACAGGGCCGAACACTGAAGCTTTCTTT. This translates into CASRQTGPNTEAFF. This chain joins TRBV6-5 and TRBJ1-1; TRBD1 matches 7 bases. The CDR3 contains 14 residues. Unmatched junction bases numbered 5, after V lost 6 bases and J lost 1 base. The V gene's germline CDR1 is MNHEY and CDR2 SVGAGI.